The 7 T cell receptor beta chains reported below all come from one sample, sequenced in a study of beta chain features in type 1 diabetes. Of the isolated RNA, all was reverse transcribed, and so the sequenced material was expressed TCRB transcripts. TCRdb's copy holds only in-frame clones and misses some; the assay was immunoSEQ multiplex PCR. Counted here are under 300,000 clones, 16% occurring once; the ten biggest clones make up less than 0.09%. No cognate antigen is known for these TCRs. Study observations and caveats: For Type 1 diabetes patients, all four CD4+ subsets carried TCRB CDR3s that were moderately but significantly shorter.

Sequencing input: naive CD4+ T cells from blood. Every receptor here comes from a young man with type 1 diabetes.

The chain employs TRBV9 and TRBJ2-7; 8 nucleotides match TRBD2. Unmatched junction bases numbered 6, after V lost 1 base and J lost 6 bases. Germline CDR1 reads SGDLS; CDR2 reads YYNGEE. This CDR3 comprises 14 residues. CDR3 in DNA: TGTGCCAGCAGCGTACTAGCGGGTATAGGCGAGCAGTACTTC. This sequence encodes CASSVLAGIGEQYF. Full variable domain (rest looked up from reference TRBV9 and TRBJ2-7): DSGVTQTPKHLITATGQRVTLRCSPRSGDLSVYWYQQSLDQGLQFLIQYYNGEERAKGNILERFSAQQFPDLHSELNLSSLELGDSALYFCASSVLAGIGEQYFGPGTRLTVT.

There are a few counts of this clone. This CDR3 is also generated by other DNA sequences in the sample. CDR3 residues: CAWSGYNEQFF. DNA for the CDR3: TGTGCCTGGAGTGGTTACAATGAGCAGTTCTTC. The V call is TRBV30, the J call TRBJ2-1; D is ambiguous. The V end was cut by 1 base, the J end by 4 bases, with 2 bases between. In germline, CDR1 is GTSNPN, CDR2 SVGIG (reference sequence). The CDR3 has 11 residues.

Of note for this clone: Other DNA variants within this sample encode the same CDR3. The V gene is TRBV9, the J gene TRBJ2-1; perhaps TRBD1 as D (5 bases). Looked up from germline, CDR1 is SGDLS and CDR2 is YYNGEE. The CDR3 extends over 14 amino acids. Trimming removed 0 bases from V and 4 bases from J, with 8 bases in between. Written as DNA, the CDR3 is TGTGCCAGCAGCGTAGGGGGCCCATACAATGAGCAGTTCTTC. This encodes CASSVGGPYNEQFF.

This clone was observed a few times. The gene calls are TRBV4-3 and TRBJ2-3, with D unresolved. Germline V gene sequence: CDR1 LGHNA, CDR2 YSLEER. The V and J ends lost 0 bases and 4 bases respectively, with 8 bases between them. This CDR3 contains 14 residues. The CDR3 DNA reads as TGCGCCAGCAGCCAAGATATACGGGCAGATACGCAGTATTTT. Protein product: CASSQDIRADTQYF.

The chain couples TRBV7-9 to TRBJ1-5, with 8 bases matching TRBD1. V shed 2 bases and J 4 bases; nucleotides not matched to a gene: 7. The CDR3 is 16 residues long. Germline V CDR1 and CDR2: SEHNR, FQNEAQ (reference sequence). DNA for the CDR3: TGTGCCAGCAGCTTAACAGGGGGGACCTTTAATCAGCCCCAGCATTTT. Amino acids: CASSLTGGTFNQPQHF. Variable domain in full (rest from reference TRBV7-9 and TRBJ1-5): DTGVSQNPRHKITKRGQNVTFRCDPISEHNRLYWYRQTLGQGPEFLTYFQNEAQLEKSRLLSDRFSAERPKGSFSTLEIQRTEQGDSAMYLCASSLTGGTFNQPQHFGDGTRLSIL.

The V gene is TRBV14, the J gene TRBJ2-6, with 11 bases lining up with TRBD1. CDR3 size: 17 residues. V lost 4 bases, J lost 4 bases, and 6 bases stayed unmatched. Germline values: CDR1 SGHDN, CDR2 FVKESK. The CDR3 sequence: CASSPWTGGEGANVLTF. The CDR3 DNA follows: TGTGCCAGCAGCCCGTGGACAGGGGGCGAAGGGGCCAACGTCCTGACTTTC. Full variable domain (remainder filled in from reference TRBV14 and TRBJ2-6): EAGVTQFPSHSVIEKGQTVTLRCDPISGHDNLYWYRRVMGKEIKFLLHFVKESKQDESGMPNNRFLAERTGGTYSTLKVQPAELEDSGVYFCASSPWTGGEGANVLTFGAGSRLTVL.

The chain uses TRBV10-3 and TRBJ1-1, with D perhaps matching TRBD1 (5 bases). CDR3 length: 11 residues. Germline CDR1 and CDR2: ENHRY and SYGVKD. Trimming stripped 11 bases from V and 10 bases from J, with 17 bases between. Here the CDR3 reads CASHQGGVAFF. The CDR3 nucleotides are TGTGCCTCCCACCAAGGAGGGGTAGCTTTCTTT.